This TCR beta chain was observed in a study of cytomegalovirus exposure and HLA in healthy donors. Study observations and caveats: Later work found that TCR association rates differed between HLA loci; DRB1 had the most and HLA-C the fewest. Other equally common chains were less clonally expanded than HLA-associated TCR beta chains, a later analysis showed.

The PCR contained 60 Vbeta and 13 Jbeta primers. Only in-frame clones appear in the TCRdb table, and some are missing; sequencing was by immunoSEQ multiplex PCR. The data hold 100,000 to 150,000 clones, with about 80% observed a single time. The V and J ends lost 4 bases and 0 bases respectively, with 14 bases between them. The CDR3 has 16 residues. Per germline, CDR1 SGHRS and CDR2 YFSETQ. This clone turned up a few times. Its antigen remains unknown. The rearrangement joins TRBV5-1 to TRBJ1-3; D perhaps matches TRBD1 (5 bases). Material: PBMCs. The source is a young man in good health and CMV-seropositive. CDR3 DNA sequence: TGCGCCAGCAGCACCTCGAAACAGGACTCTGGAAACACCATATATTTT. Translation: CASSTSKQDSGNTIYF. Full variable domain (remainder filled in from reference TRBV5-1 and TRBJ1-3): KAGVTQTPRYLIKTRGQQVTLSCSPISGHRSVSWYQQTPGQGLQFLFEYFSETQRNKGNFPGRFSGRQFSNSRSEMNVSTLELGDSALYLCASSTSKQDSGNTIYFGEGSWLTVV.